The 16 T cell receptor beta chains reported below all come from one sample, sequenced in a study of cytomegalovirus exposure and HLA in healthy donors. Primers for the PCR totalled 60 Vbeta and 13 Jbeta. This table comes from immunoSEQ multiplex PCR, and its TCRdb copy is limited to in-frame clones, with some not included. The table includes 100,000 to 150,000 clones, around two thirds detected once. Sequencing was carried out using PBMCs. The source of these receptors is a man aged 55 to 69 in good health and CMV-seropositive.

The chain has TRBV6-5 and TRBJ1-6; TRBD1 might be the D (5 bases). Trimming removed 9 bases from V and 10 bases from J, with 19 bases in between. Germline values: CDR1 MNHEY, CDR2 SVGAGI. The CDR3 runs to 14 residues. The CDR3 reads CASRPSGGVSPLHF. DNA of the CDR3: TGTGCCAGTCGCCCATCTGGGGGGGTGTCACCCCTCCACTTT.

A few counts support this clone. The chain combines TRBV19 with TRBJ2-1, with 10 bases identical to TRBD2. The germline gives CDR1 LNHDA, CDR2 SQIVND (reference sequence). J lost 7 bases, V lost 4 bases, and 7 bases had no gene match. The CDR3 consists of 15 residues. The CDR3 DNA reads TGTGCCAGTAGTAAGCTAGCGGGGGTTAAGAATGAGCAGTTCTTC. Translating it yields CASSKLAGVKNEQFF.

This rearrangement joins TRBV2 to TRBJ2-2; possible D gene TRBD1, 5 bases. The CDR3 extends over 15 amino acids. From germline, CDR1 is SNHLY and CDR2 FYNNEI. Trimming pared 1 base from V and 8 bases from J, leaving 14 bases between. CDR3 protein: CASSEEQARVGELFF. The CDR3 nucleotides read TGTGCCAGCAGTGAAGAACAGGCCCGTGTGGGGGAGCTGTTTTTT.

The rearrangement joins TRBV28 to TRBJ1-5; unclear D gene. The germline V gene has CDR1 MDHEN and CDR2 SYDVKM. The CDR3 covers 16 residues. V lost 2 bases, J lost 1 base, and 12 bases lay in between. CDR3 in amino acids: CASSLQSPRSNQPQHF. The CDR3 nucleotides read TGTGCCAGCAGTTTACAATCCCCCCGGAGCAATCAGCCCCAGCATTTT.

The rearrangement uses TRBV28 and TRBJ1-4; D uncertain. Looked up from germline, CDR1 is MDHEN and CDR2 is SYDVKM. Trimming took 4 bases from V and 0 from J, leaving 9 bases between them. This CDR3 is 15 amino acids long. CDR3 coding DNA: TGTGCCAGCAGTTCCCTGGCGGCAACTAATGAAAAACTGTTTTTT. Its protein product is CASSSLAATNEKLFF.

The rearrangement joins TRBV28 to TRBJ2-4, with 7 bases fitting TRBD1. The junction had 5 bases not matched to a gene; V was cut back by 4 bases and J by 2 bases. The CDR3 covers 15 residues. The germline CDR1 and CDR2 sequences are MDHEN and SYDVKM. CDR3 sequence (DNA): TGTGCCAGCAGTTCATGGACAGGTACCAAAAACATTCAGTACTTC. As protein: CASSSWTGTKNIQYF.

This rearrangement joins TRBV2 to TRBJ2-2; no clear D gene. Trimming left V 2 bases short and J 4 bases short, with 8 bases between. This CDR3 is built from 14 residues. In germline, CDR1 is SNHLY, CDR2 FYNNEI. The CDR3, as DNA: TGTGCCAGCAGTGAAATTTCACTCACCGGGGAGCTGTTTTTT. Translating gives CASSEISLTGELFF.

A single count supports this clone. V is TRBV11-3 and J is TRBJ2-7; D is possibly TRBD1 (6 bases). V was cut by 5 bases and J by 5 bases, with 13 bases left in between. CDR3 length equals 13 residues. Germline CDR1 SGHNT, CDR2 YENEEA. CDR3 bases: TGTGCCAGCAGCGGCCAACAGGGTAACGAGCAGTACTTC. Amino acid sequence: CASSGQQGNEQYF. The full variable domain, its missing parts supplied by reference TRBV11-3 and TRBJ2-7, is EAGVVQSPRYKIIEKKQPVAFWCNPISGHNTLYWYLQNLGQGPELLIRYENEEAVDDSQLPKDRFSAERLKGVDSTLKIQPAELGDSAVYLCASSGQQGNEQYFGPGTRLTVT.

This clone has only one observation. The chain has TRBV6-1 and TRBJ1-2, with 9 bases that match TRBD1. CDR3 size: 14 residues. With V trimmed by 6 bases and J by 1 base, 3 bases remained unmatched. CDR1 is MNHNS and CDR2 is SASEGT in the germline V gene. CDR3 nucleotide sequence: TGTGCCAGCAGCGAGGACAGGGGTAACTATGGCTACACCTTC. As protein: CASSEDRGNYGYTF.

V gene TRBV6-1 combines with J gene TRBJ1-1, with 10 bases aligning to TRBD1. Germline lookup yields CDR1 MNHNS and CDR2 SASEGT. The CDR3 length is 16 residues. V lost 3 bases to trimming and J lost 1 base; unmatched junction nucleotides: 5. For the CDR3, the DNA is TGTGCCAGCAGTGAGACCTGGGACAGGGGGAACACTGAAGCTTTCTTT. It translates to CASSETWDRGNTEAFF.

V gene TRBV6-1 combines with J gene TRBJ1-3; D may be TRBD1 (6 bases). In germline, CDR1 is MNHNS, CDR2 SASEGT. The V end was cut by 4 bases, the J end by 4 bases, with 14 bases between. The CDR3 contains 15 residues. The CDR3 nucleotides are TGTGCCAGCAGTGCCTCGGCGGGGGGCGGAAACACCATATATTTT. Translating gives CASSASAGGGNTIYF.

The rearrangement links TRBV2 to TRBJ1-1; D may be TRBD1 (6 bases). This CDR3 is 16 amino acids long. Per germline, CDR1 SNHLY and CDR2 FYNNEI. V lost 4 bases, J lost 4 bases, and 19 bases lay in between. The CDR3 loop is CASSGGGAGAITEAFF. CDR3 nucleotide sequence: TGTGCCAGCAGTGGTGGTGGGGCAGGGGCGATCACTGAAGCTTTCTTT.

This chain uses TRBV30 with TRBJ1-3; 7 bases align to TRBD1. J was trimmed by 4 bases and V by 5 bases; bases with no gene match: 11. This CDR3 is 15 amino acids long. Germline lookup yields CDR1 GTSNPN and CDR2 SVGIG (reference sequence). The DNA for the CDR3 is TGTGCCTGGGGACAATCGACAGGGTACGGAAACACCATATATTTT. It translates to CAWGQSTGYGNTIYF.

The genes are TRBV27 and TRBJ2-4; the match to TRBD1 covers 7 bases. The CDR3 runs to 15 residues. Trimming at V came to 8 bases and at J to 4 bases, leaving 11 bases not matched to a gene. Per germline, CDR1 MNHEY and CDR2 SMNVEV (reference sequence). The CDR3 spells CASASGTAGKNIQYF. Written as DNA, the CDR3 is TGTGCCAGCGCCTCCGGGACAGCCGGTAAAAACATTCAGTACTTC.

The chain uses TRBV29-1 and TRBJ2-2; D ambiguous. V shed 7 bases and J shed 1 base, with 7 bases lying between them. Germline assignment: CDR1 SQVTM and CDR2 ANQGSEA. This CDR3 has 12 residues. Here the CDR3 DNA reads TGCAGCGGCAACAGGAACACCGGGGAGCTGTTTTTT. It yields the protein CSGNRNTGELFF.

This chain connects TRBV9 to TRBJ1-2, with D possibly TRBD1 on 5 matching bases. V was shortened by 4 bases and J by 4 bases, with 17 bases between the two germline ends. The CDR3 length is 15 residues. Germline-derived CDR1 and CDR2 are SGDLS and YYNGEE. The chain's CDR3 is CASSPRGGELYGYTF. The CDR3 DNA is TGTGCCAGCAGCCCCCGGGGGGGTGAACTCTATGGCTACACCTTC.